This TCR beta chain was identified in a study of blood T cell repertoires in COVID-19. The overall study: Researchers got acute and convalescent COVID-19 samples from the United States, Italy and Spain. PBMCs, B-cell-depleted T cells, or T cells were the source of the cDNA or gDNA that made up the material.

Source study methods: It was from reference gene primer amplification that nucleated cell counts were estimated. Only in-frame clones appear in the TCRdb table, and some are missing; sequencing was by immunoSEQ multiplex PCR. V, J and clone size are those of that table, while D and trimming were read from the DNA. Here the sample spans 15,000 to 20,000 clones, about 80% being singletons. A few counts support this clone. Sequences were obtained from peripheral blood. The TCR sequence derives from a human donor in a cohort sampled during active COVID-19.

The CDR3 DNA is TGTGCCAGCAGCTTAGATAGGGGATTCACAGATACGCAGTATTTT. It is translated as CASSLDRGFTDTQYF. The chain combines TRBV7-2 with TRBJ2-3; D might be TRBD1 (5 bases). Germline V gives CDR1 SGHTA, CDR2 FQGNSA. The V gene lost 1 base and the J gene lost 2 bases, with 10 bases spanning the gap. This CDR3 region has 15 residues.